This T cell receptor beta chain stems from a study of CD8+ T cells in alopecia areata. Across the whole study: For the treated group, dosing was oral tofacitinib at 5 to 10 mg twice daily.

cDNA reverse transcribed from extracted RNA served as the sequencing template. Libraries were prepared by immunoSEQ multiplex PCR; TCRdb keeps only in-frame clonotypes and omits some of them. The sample holds a few hundred thousand clones, 35% to 40% seen once. Stated treatment: oral pan-JAK inhibitor, 5-10 mg twice daily. The CDR3 totals 11 residues. Germline values: CDR1 MNHEY, CDR2 SVGAGI. The ends were cut back, 4 bases at V and 4 bases at J, with 2 bases in the middle. The TCR comes from a human donor with alopecia areata. The chain couples TRBV6-5 to TRBJ2-1; no clear D. The material sequenced was CD4+ T cells sorted from blood, taken at approximately week 30, from a patient treated with tofacitinib. CDR3 DNA sequence: TGTGCCAGCAGTTTTTACAATGAGCAGTTCTTC. The encoded protein is CASSFYNEQFF.